Presented here are 8 T cell receptor beta chains from one specimen sequenced in a study of beta chain features in type 1 diabetes. Investigators reverse transcribed all isolated RNA, so they sequenced expressed TCRB transcripts. Only in-frame clones appear in the TCRdb table, and some are missing; sequencing was by immunoSEQ multiplex PCR. The data show approximately 340,000 clones, with less than 15% seen just once and 0.019% held by the top ten. Sample: naive CD4+ T cells from blood. The receptors were gathered from a woman between 18 and 30 years old in good health.

This clone came up a few times. The chain is built from TRBV27 and TRBJ1-5; D call uncertain. CDR1 MNHEY and CDR2 SMNVEV come from the germline V gene (reference sequence). This CDR3 contains 16 residues. The V end was cut by 7 bases, the J end by 2 bases, with 18 bases between. The CDR3 DNA reads TGTGCCAGCACACTAAGAGAGGTCATAGGCAATCAGCCCCAGCATTTT. This sequence encodes CASTLREVIGNQPQHF.

V and J are TRBV29-1 and TRBJ2-5; perhaps TRBD2 as D (5 bases). There are 13 residues in the CDR3. V was cut by 4 bases and J by 3 bases, with 12 bases left in between. From germline, CDR1 is SQVTM and CDR2 ANQGSEA. CDR3 sequence (DNA): TGCAGCGTTGGTGAGGGATCGGAAGAGACCCAGTACTTC. Amino acids: CSVGEGSEETQYF.

The rearrangement uses TRBV18 and TRBJ1-1; maybe TRBD1 (6 bases). V lost 8 bases, J lost 2 bases, and 12 bases lay in between. This CDR3 is built from 13 residues. Per germline, CDR1 KGHSH and CDR2 LQKENI. This CDR3 is CASANRDNTEAFF. CDR3 bases: TGTGCCAGCGCCAACAGGGACAACACTGAAGCTTTCTTT.

This clone was observed a handful of times. The V gene is TRBV7-2, the J gene TRBJ2-7; 9 bases fit TRBD1. Unmatched junction bases numbered 11, after V lost 6 bases and J lost 5 bases. There are 15 residues in the CDR3. Germline V CDR1 and CDR2: SGHTA, FQGNSA. CDR3 sequence reads: CASRKPGQGYDEQYF. The CDR3 DNA reads as TGTGCCAGCAGGAAACCGGGACAGGGATACGACGAGCAGTACTTC.

This clone was counted between two and nine times. The chain joins TRBV14 to TRBJ2-3, with 8 bases aligning to TRBD2. The CDR3 covers 14 residues. J lost 9 bases, V lost 1 base, and 6 bases had no gene match. Germline values: CDR1 SGHDN, CDR2 FVKESK. CDR3 DNA sequence: TGTGCCAGCAGCCAAGGAATTGTAGCGGGAACGCAGTATTTT. This encodes CASSQGIVAGTQYF.

J is TRBJ2-7 and V is TRBV6-5; 11 bases are shared with TRBD2. V was pared by 6 bases and J by 1 base, with 5 bases of the junction left unmatched. CDR3 size: 15 residues. Germline V gene data show CDR1 as MNHEY and CDR2 as SVGAGI. The CDR3 protein is CASSKGLAVSYEQYF. In DNA form, the CDR3 reads TGTGCCAGCAGCAAGGGACTAGCGGTATCCTACGAGCAGTACTTC.

This chain joins TRBV6-1 and TRBJ2-6; perhaps TRBD1 as D (5 bases). The germline V gene has CDR1 MNHNS and CDR2 SASEGT. V lost 4 bases and J 4 bases, leaving 11 bases between the germline ends. The CDR3 consists of 15 residues. CDR3 DNA: TGTGCCAGCAGTGCAGGGCCTCCGGGGGCCAACGTCCTGACTTTC. It codes for CASSAGPPGANVLTF.

This clone was picked up a small number of times. The rearrangement joins TRBV7-2 to TRBJ2-7; possibly TRBD1 for D (6 bases). The V gene's germline CDR1 is SGHTA and CDR2 FQGNSA. The CDR3 is made up of 15 amino acids. V gave up 1 base and J gave up 4 bases, with 14 bases separating them. CDR3 sequence: CASSLEGTPTYEQYF. The CDR3 DNA follows: TGTGCCAGCAGCTTAGAGGGGACACCGACTTACGAGCAGTACTTC.